The text below deals with one T cell receptor (beta chain). The antigen remains unidentified. Some clones are missing from TCRdb's copy, which holds only in-frame ones; the method was immunoSEQ multiplex PCR. The sample includes 70,000 or so clones, around 80% of them seen just once. Time point specified: blood 2 weeks post-SBRT. As for treatment: 15 Gy SBRT to primary tumor, nephrectomy 4 weeks later. This record comes from a study of radiation and T cells in renal cell carcinoma. Study-wide results and caveats: Baseline intratumoral clonotype presence is unknown without pretreatment biopsies.

CDR1 is GTSNPN and CDR2 is SVGIG in the germline V gene (reference sequence). The CDR3 has 14 residues. Losses at the gene ends were 0 bases for V and 6 bases for J; bases not matched to a gene: 5. The source material was blood, sampled from a patient whose treatment included radiotherapy and nephrectomy. This sequence joins TRBV30 and TRBJ1-5; 7 bases line up with TRBD1. The TCR was taken from a man between 60 and 75 years old with renal cell carcinoma. Written as DNA, the CDR3 is TGTGCCTGGAGTGTAGAGGGGGCTGGTCAGCCCCAGCATTTT. Translated, it gives CAWSVEGAGQPQHF.